The text below deals with one T cell receptor (beta chain). Adaptor-ligated barcode primers were used to amplify TRBV12-4/TRBJ1-2 clonotypes. TCRdb reanalysed the multiplex PCR reads using MiXCR and keeps one entry per CDR3 protein. The data hold approximately 570 distinct CDR3 sequences, with about 4% observed a single time. This CDR3 has 16 amino acids. Trimming left V 6 bases short and J 4 bases short, with 21 bases between. Cells sorted as Tregs were CD4+, CD25+ and CD127-/low. This TCR was recovered from a female donor with breast cancer. The rearrangement links TRBV12-3 or TRBV12-4 to TRBJ1-2, with unresolved D. The sequenced sample consisted of Tregs sorted from blood. In nucleotides, the CDR3 is TGTGCCAGCAGCCATACCCTGGGAAGGGTCCCCTATGGCTACACCTTC. Residues: CASSHTLGRVPYGYTF.